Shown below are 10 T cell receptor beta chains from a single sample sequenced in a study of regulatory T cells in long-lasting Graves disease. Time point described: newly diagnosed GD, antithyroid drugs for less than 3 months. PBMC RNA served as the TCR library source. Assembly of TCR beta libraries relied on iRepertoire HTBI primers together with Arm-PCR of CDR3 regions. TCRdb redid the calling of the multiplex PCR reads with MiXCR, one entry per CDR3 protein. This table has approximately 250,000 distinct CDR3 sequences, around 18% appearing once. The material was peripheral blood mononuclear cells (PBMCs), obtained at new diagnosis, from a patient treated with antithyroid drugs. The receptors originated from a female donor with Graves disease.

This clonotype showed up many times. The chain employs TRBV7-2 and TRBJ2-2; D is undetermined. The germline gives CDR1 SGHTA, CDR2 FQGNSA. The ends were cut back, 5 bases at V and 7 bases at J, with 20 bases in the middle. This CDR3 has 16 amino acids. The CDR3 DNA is TGTGCCAGCAGCGACGGACGGGTTCGAAGGATCGGGGAGCTGTTTTTT. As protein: CASSDGRVRRIGELFF. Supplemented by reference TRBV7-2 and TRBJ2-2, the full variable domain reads GAGVSQSPSNKVTEKGKDVELRCDPISGHTALYWYRQSLGQGLEFLIYFQGNSAPDKSGLPSDRFSAERTGGSVSTLTIQRTQQEDSAVYLCASSDGRVRRIGELFFGEGSRLTVL.

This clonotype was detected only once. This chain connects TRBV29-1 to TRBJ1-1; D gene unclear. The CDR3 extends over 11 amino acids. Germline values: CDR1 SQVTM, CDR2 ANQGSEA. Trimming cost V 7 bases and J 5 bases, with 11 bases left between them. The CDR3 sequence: CSAAIVTEAFF. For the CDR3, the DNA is TGCAGCGCCGCTATTGTGACTGAAGCTTTCTTT. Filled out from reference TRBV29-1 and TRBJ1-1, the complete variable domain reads SAVISQKPSRDICQRGTSLTIQCQVDSQVTMMFWYRQQPGQSLTLIATANQGSEATYESGFVIDKFPISRPNLTFSTLTVSNMSPEDSSIYLCSAAIVTEAFFGQGTRLTVV.

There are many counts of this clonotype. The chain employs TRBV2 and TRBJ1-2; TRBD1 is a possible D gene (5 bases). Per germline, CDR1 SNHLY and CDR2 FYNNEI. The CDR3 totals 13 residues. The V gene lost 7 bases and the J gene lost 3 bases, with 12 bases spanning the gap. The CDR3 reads CASTVDRYYGYTF. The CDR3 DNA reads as TGTGCCAGCACCGTCGACAGATACTATGGCTACACCTTC.

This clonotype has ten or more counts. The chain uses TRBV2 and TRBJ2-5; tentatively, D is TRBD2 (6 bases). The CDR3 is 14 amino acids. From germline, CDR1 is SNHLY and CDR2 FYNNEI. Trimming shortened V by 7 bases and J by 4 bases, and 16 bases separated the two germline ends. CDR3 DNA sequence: TGTGCCAGCAAGTCGACGGGAGTTCTAGAGACCCAGTACTTC. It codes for CASKSTGVLETQYF.

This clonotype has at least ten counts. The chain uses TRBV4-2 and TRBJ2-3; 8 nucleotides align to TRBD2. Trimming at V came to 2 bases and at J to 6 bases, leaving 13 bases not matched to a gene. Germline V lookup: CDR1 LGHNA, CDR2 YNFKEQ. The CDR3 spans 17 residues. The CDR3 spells CASSQLLSGTVADTQYF. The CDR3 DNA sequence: TGTGCCAGCAGCCAACTCCTTAGCGGGACGGTTGCTGATACGCAGTATTTT.

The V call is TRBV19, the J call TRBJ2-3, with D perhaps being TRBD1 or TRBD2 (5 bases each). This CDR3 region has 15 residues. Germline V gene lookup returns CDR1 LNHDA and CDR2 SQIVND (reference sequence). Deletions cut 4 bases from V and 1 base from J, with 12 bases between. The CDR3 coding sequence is TGTGCCAGTAGTAGTGGGGGAAGGGGCACAGATACGCAGTATTTT. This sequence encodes CASSSGGRGTDTQYF. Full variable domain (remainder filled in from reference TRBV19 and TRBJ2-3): DGGITQSPKYLFRKEGQNVTLSCEQNLNHDAMYWYRQDPGQGLRLIYYSQIVNDFQKGDIAEGYSVSREKKESFPLTVTSAQKNPTAFYLCASSSGGRGTDTQYFGPGTRLTVL.

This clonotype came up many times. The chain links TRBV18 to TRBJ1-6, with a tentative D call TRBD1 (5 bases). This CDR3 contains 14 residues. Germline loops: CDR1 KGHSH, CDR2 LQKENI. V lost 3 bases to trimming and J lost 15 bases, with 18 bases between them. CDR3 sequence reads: CASSPGQYNSDLHF. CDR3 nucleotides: TGTGCCAGCTCACCGGGGCAGTATAATTCAGACCTCCACTTT.

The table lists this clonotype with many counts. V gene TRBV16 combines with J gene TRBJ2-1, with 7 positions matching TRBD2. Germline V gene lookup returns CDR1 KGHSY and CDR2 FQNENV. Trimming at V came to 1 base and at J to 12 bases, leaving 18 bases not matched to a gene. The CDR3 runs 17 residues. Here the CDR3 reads CASSQFRTSAPGGMQFF. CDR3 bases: TGTGCCAGCAGCCAATTCAGAACTAGCGCCCCCGGAGGGATGCAGTTCTTC. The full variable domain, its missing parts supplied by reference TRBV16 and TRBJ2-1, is GEEVAQTPKHLVRGEGQKAKLYCAPIKGHSYVFWYQQVLKNEFKFLISFQNENVFDETGMPKERFSAKCLPNSPCSLEIQATKLEDSAVYFCASSQFRTSAPGGMQFFGPGTRLTVL.

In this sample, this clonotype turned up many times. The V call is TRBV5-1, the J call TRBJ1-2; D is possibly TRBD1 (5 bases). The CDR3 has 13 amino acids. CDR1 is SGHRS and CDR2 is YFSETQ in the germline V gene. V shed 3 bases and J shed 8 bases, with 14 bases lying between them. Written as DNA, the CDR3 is TGCGCCAGCAGCTCCGCGGGACCCCTAGGCTACACCTTC. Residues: CASSSAGPLGYTF. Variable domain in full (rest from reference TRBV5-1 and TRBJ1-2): KAGVTQTPRYLIKTRGQQVTLSCSPISGHRSVSWYQQTPGQGLQFLFEYFSETQRNKGNFPGRFSGRQFSNSRSEMNVSTLELGDSALYLCASSSAGPLGYTFGSGTRLTVV.

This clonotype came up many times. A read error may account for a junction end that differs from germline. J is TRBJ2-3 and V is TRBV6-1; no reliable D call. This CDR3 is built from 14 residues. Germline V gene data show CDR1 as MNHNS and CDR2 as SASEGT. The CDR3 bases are TGCGCCAGCAGTCCATCAACTAGCACAGATACGCAGTATTTT. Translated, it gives CASSPSTSTDTQYF.